Given below is one TCR beta chain in context. Its antigen is currently unknown. The entry originates in a study of T cells in localized non-small cell lung cancer. V lost 4 bases and J 0 bases, leaving 3 bases between the germline ends. The CDR3 is 12 residues long. The V gene's germline CDR1 is SGHRS and CDR2 YFSETQ. The study's findings and limits: In uninvolved adjacent lung, T cell clonality reached its highest value, exceeding tumor. Longer overall survival accompanied higher blood T cell density.

Assay used: immunoSEQ multiplex PCR; TCRdb lists only in-frame clones, some missing. The sample lists approximately 60,000 clones, about 90% seen once, with nearly 2% in the top ten. V gene TRBV5-1 combines with J gene TRBJ2-3; D remains unclear. The material was peripheral blood, obtained before any cancer treatment. The receptor was derived from a woman aged 35 to 70 with stage I lung adenocarcinoma. CDR3 DNA sequence: TGCGCCAGCAGCCCGAGCACAGATACGCAGTATTTT. Its protein is CASSPSTDTQYF.